These 3 T cell receptor beta chains came from one sample sequenced in a study of shared clonotypes between healthy human individuals. Here immunoSEQ multiplex PCR was the method, and the copy in TCRdb shows in-frame clones only, minus some. The sample lists roughly 2.5 million clones; approximately 90% were seen once. Sequenced: naive CD4+ T cells sorted from blood. Subset given: CD45RA+ positively selected. The receptors were sampled from a man aged 18 to 29 in good health.

V usage is TRBV2 and J usage is TRBJ2-7, with D maybe TRBD1 (6 bases). V was clipped by 8 bases and J by 2 bases, with 13 bases between them. Per the germline V gene, CDR1 is SNHLY and CDR2 is FYNNEI. The CDR3 sequence is 13 residues long. CDR3 DNA sequence: TGTGCCAGCCGGAGGTGGACAGCCTACGAGCAGTACTTC. This codes for CASRRWTAYEQYF.

The chain carries TRBV30 and TRBJ2-3; 7 nucleotides align to TRBD2. Germline trimming cut 5 bases from V and 0 bases from J; bases unmatched to any gene: 5. This CDR3 is 14 amino acids long. The germline V gene has CDR1 GTSNPN and CDR2 SVGIG (reference sequence). CDR3 bases: TGTGCCTGGTGTACGGGGGGAAGCACAGATACGCAGTATTTT. Translation: CAWCTGGSTDTQYF.

This sequence joins TRBV10-1 and TRBJ2-4; maybe TRBD2 (5 bases). The CDR3 covers 15 residues. Germline lookup yields CDR1 WNHNN and CDR2 SYGVQD (reference sequence). The V end lost 9 bases, the J end lost 0 bases, and 15 bases lay between the germline ends. CDR3 nucleotides: TGCGCCAGGGCTGCGGGCCGGAAAGCCAAAAACATTCAGTACTTC. It codes for CARAAGRKAKNIQYF.